This record covers a single TCR beta chain. Antigen: not known. Per the authors' pipeline: Lowest detectable productive clonotype frequency was 2.59 x 10-5. Method: immunoSEQ multiplex PCR; TCRdb's copy keeps in-frame clones and lacks some. That table is the source of V, J and clone size, and D and trimming were worked out from the DNA. The sample holds under 40,000 clones; around 76% are singletons and the top ten take roughly 2%. Germline V gives CDR1 GTSNPN, CDR2 SVGIG (reference sequence). V dropped 3 bases and J dropped 5 bases, with 16 bases sitting between them. This CDR3 contains 14 residues. This specimen belongs to a study of STAT5B mutations in CD4+ large granular lymphocyte leukemia. Study outcomes and limitations: Main leukemic clonotypes were patient-specific, but roughly 26% appeared at low frequency elsewhere. Top patient clones used TRBV06 genes more often: 8/27 versus 2/35 in controls. Data were not HLA-matched across samples.

This TCR was recovered from a human donor in good health. The chain combines TRBV30 with TRBJ2-5; TRBD2 might be the D (6 bases). The sample consisted of CD4+ T cells from blood buffy coats. The chain's CDR3 is CAWSRDSLGETQYF. In DNA form, the CDR3 reads TGTGCCTGGAGCCGGGACTCATTGGGGGAGACCCAGTACTTC.